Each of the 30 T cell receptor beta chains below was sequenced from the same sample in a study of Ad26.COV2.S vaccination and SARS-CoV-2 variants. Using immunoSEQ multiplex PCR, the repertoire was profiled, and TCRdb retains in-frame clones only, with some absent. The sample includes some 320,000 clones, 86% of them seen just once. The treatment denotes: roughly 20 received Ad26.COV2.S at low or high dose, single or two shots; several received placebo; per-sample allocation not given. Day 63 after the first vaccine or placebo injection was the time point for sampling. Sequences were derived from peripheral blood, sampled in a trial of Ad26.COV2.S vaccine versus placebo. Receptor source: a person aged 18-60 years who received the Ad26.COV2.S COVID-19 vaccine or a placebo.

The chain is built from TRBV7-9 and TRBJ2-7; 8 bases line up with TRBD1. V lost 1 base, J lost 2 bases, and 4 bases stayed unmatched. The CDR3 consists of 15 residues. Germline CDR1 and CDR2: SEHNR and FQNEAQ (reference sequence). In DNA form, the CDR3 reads TGTGCCAGCAGCTTAGGGGGACAGGCCCCCTACGAGCAGTACTTC. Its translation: CASSLGGQAPYEQYF. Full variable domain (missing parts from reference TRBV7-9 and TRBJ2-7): DTGVSQNPRHKITKRGQNVTFRCDPISEHNRLYWYRQTLGQGPEFLTYFQNEAQLEKSRLLSDRFSAERPKGSFSTLEIQRTEQGDSAMYLCASSLGGQAPYEQYFGPGTRLTVT.

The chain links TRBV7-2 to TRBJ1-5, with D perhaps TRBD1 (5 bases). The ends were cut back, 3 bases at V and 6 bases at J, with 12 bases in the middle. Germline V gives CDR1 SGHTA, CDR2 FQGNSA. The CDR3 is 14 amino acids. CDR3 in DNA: TGTGCCAGCAGCTTCCGGGACGGTGGTCAGCCCCAGCATTTT. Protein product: CASSFRDGGQPQHF.

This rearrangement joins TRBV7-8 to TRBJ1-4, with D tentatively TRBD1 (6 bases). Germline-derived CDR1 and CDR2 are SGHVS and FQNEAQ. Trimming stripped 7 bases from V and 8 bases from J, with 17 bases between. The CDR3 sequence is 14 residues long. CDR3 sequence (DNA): TGTGCCAGCAAGAAGGCAGGGGTGGGAGAAAAACTGTTTTTT. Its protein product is CASKKAGVGEKLFF.

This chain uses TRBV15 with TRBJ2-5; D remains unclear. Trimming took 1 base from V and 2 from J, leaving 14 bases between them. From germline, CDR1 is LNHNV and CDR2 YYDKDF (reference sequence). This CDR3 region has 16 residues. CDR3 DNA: TGTGCCACCAGCAGAGGGAGAATAAGCACTCAAGAGACCCAGTACTTC. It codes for CATSRGRISTQETQYF.

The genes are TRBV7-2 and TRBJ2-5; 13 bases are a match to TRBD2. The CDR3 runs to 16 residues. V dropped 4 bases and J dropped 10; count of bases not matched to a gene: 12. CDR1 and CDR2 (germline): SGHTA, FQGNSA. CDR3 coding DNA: TGTGCCAGCAGCTCATCAGGCTCCGGGACTAGCGGGATCCAGTACTTC. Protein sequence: CASSSSGSGTSGIQYF. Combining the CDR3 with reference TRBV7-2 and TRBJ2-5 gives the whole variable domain GAGVSQSPSNKVTEKGKDVELRCDPISGHTALYWYRQSLGQGLEFLIYFQGNSAPDKSGLPSDRFSAERTGGSVSTLTIQRTQQEDSAVYLCASSSSGSGTSGIQYFGPGTRLLVL.

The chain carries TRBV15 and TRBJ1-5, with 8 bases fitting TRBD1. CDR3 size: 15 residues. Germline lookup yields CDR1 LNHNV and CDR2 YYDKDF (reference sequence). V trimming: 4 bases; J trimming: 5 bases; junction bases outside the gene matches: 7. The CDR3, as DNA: TGTGCCACCAGCAAAGGACAGGGAGGAGATCAGCCCCAGCATTTT. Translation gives CATSKGQGGDQPQHF.

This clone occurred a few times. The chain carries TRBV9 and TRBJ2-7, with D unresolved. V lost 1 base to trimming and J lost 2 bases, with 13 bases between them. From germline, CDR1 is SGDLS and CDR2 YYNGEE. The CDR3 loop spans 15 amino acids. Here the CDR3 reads CASSVQASSAYEQYF. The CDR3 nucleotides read TGTGCCAGCAGCGTACAGGCTTCAAGCGCCTACGAGCAGTACTTC.

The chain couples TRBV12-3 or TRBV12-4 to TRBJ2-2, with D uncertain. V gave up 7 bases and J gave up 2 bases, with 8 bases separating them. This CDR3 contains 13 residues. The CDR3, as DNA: TGTGCCAGCATGGATGGTAACACCGGGGAGCTGTTTTTT. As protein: CASMDGNTGELFF.

The chain's CDR3 is CASSYSLAEISEQYF. The CDR3 region has the DNA TGTGCCAGCAGTTACTCTTTGGCAGAAATTTCCGAGCAGTACTTC. The chain is built from TRBV6-5 and TRBJ2-7; D is undetermined. Trimming cost V 0 bases and J 6 bases, with 15 bases left between them. Per the germline V gene, CDR1 is MNHEY and CDR2 is SVGAGI. This CDR3 has 15 residues.

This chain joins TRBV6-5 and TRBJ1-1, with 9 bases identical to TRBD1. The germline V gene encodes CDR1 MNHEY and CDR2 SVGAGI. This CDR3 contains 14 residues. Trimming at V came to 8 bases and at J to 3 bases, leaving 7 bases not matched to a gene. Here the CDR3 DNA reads TGTGCCAGCGACAGGGGGGTCTTTCACACTGAAGCTTTCTTT. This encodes CASDRGVFHTEAFF.

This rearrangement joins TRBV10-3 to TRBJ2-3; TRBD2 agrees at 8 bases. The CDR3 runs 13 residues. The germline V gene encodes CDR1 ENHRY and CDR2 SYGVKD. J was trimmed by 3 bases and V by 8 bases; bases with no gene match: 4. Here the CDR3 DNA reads TGTGCCATCCGGGGGGGCGCGACAGATACGCAGTATTTT. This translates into CAIRGGATDTQYF.

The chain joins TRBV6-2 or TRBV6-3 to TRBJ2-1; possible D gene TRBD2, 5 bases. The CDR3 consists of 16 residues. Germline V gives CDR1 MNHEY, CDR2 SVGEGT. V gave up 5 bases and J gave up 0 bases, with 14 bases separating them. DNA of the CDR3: TGTGCCAGCAGTCGACTTAGTGGGAGCTCCTACAATGAGCAGTTCTTC. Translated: CASSRLSGSSYNEQFF.

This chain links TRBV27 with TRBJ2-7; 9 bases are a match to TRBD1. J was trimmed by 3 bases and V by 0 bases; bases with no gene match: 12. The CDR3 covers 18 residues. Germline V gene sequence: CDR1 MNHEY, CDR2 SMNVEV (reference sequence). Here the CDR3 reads CASSLSGTGTIRYYEQYF. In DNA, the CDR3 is TGTGCCAGCAGTTTATCCGGGACAGGGACTATTCGATACTACGAGCAGTACTTC.

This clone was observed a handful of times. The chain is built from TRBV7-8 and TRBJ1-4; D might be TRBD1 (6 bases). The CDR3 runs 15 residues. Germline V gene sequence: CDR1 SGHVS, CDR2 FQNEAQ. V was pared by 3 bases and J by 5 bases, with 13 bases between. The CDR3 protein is CASSFQERGNEKLFF. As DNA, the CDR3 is TGTGCCAGCAGCTTCCAGGAGAGGGGGAATGAAAAACTGTTTTTT.

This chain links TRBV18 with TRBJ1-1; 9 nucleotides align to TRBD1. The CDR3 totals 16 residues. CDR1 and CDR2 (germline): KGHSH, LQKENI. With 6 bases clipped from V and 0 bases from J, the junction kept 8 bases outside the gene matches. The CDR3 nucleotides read TGTGCCAGCTCGCGGGACAGGGTGGGGCTGAACACTGAAGCTTTCTTT. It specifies CASSRDRVGLNTEAFF.

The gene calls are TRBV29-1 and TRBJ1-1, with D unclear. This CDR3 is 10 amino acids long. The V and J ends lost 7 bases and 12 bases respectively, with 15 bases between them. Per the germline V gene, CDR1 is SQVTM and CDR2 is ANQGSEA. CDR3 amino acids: CSARGAGTFF. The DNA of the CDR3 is TGCAGCGCTCGAGGAGCGGGAACTTTCTTT.

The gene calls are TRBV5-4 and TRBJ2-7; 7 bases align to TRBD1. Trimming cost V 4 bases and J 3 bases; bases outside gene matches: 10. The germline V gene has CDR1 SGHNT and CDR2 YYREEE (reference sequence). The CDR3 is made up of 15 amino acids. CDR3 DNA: TGTGCCAGCAGCATAGGTGGGGCAGGGGGCTACGAGCAGTACTTC. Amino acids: CASSIGGAGGYEQYF.

CDR3 nucleotides: TGCGCCAGCAGCTTGCGGGGGGCGCAGGGAAACACCATATATTTT. This gives the protein CASSLRGAQGNTIYF. The rearrangement uses TRBV5-1 and TRBJ1-3; TRBD1 might be the D (6 bases). The CDR3 is 15 residues long. Germline V lookup: CDR1 SGHRS, CDR2 YFSETQ. V lost 1 base and J 4 bases, leaving 12 bases between the germline ends.

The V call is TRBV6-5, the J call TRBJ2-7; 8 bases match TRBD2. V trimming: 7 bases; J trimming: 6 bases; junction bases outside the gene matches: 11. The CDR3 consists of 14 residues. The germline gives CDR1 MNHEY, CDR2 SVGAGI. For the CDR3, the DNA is TGTGCCAGCATCAACAGGGCGGGGGGCGGCGAGCAGTACTTC. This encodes CASINRAGGGEQYF.

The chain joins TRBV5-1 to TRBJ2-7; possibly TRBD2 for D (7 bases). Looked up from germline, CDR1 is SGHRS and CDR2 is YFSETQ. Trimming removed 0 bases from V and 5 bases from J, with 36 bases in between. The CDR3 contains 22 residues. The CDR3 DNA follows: TGCGCCAGCAGCTTGGAAACCGGGGCAGTGGTCAGGGGAGGGAGTGTTCGGAACGAGCAGTACTTC. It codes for CASSLETGAVVRGGSVRNEQYF.

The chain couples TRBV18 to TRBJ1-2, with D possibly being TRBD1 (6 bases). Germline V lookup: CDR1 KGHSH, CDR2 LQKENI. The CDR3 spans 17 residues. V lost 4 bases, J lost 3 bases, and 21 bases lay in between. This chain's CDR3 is CASSLLIGRQVHYGYTF. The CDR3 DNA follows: TGTGCCAGCTCACTACTGATTGGTCGACAGGTTCACTATGGCTACACCTTC.

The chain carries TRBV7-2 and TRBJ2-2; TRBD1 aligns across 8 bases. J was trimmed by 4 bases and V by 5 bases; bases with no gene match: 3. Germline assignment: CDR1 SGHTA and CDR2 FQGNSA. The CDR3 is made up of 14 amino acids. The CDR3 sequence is CASSRDRPTGELFF. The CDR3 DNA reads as TGTGCCAGCAGCCGGGACAGGCCCACCGGGGAGCTGTTTTTT.

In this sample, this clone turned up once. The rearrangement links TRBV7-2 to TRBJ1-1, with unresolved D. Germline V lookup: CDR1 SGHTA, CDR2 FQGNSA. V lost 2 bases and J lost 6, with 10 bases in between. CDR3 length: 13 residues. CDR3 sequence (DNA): TGTGCCAGCAGCTTATTACTTGCAGCTGAAGCTTTCTTT. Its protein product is CASSLLLAAEAFF. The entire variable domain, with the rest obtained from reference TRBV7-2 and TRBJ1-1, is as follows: GAGVSQSPSNKVTEKGKDVELRCDPISGHTALYWYRQSLGQGLEFLIYFQGNSAPDKSGLPSDRFSAERTGGSVSTLTIQRTQQEDSAVYLCASSLLLAAEAFFGQGTRLTVV.

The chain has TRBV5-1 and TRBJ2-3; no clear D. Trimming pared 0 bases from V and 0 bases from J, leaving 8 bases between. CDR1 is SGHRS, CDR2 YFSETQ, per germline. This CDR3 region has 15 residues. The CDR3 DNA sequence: TGCGCCAGCAGCTTGGTTGGGAAAAGCACAGATACGCAGTATTTT. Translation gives CASSLVGKSTDTQYF.

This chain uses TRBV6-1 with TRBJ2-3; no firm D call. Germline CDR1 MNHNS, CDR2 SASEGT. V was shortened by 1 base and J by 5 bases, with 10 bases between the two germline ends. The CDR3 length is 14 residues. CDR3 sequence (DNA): TGTGCCAGCAGTGAAGGGGCCAGAGGAGATACGCAGTATTTT. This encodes CASSEGARGDTQYF.

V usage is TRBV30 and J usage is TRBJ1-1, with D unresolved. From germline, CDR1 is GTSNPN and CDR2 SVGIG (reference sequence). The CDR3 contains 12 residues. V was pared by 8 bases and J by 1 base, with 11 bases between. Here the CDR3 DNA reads TGTGCCCATCAGCGCAGGAACACTGAAGCTTTCTTT. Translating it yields CAHQRRNTEAFF. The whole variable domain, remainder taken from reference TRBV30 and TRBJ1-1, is SQTIHQWPATLVQPVGSPLSLECTVEGTSNPNLYWYRQAAGRGLQLLFYSVGIGQISSEVPQNLSASRPQDRQFILSSKKLLLSDSGFYLCAHQRRNTEAFFGQGTRLTVV.

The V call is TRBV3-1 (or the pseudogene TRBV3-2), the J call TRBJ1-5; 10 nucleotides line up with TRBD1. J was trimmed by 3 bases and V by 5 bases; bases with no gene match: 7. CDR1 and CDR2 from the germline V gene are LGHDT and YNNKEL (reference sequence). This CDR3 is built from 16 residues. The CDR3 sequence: CASSNRDRGFNQPQHF. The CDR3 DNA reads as TGTGCCAGCAGCAATCGGGACAGGGGATTCAATCAGCCCCAGCATTTT.

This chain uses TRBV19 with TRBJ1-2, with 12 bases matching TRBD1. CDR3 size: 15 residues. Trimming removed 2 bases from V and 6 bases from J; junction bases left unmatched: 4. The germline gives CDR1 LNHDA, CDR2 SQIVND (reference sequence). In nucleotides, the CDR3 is TGTGCCAGTAGTATATCCGGGACAGGGGGCAATGGCTACACCTTC. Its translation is CASSISGTGGNGYTF.

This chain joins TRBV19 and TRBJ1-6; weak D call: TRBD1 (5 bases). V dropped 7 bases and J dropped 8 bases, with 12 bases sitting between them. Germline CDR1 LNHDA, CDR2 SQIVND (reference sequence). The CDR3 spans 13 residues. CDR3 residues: CASNRGKDSPLHF. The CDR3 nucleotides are TGTGCCAGTAATCGGGGCAAGGATTCACCCCTCCACTTT.

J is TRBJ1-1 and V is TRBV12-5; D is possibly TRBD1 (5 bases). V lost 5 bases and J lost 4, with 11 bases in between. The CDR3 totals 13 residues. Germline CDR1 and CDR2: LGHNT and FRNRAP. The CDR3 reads CASGIRDGTEAFF. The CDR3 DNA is TGTGCTAGTGGTATCCGGGACGGCACTGAAGCTTTCTTT.